Each of the 30 T cell receptor beta chains below was sequenced from the same sample in a study of CD8 T cells in ankylosing spondylitis. TCRdb independently ran MiXCR on the 5' RACE reads; one entry per CDR3 protein. This table has about 170,000 distinct CDR3 sequences, approximately 16% appearing once. The source material was blood, either unsorted or a sorted T cell fraction (not recorded which). These receptors originate from a male donor with ankylosing spondylitis or in good health (not recorded which).

In its sample, this clonotype was seen once. A much larger clonotype is one base distant, so this may be a read error. The V gene is TRBV6-1, the J gene TRBJ1-2, with D perhaps TRBD1 (6 bases). Germline lookup yields CDR1 MNHNS and CDR2 SASEGT. CDR3 size: 14 residues. CDR3 in amino acids: CVSLPWGGRDGYTF. As DNA, the CDR3 is TGTGTCAGCTTACCCTGGGGGGGGCGCGATGGCTACACCTTC.

The chain uses TRBV20-1 and TRBJ2-5, with D unresolved. The CDR3 runs to 14 residues. V lost 1 base to trimming and J lost 10 bases, with 19 bases between them. Looked up from germline, CDR1 is DFQATT and CDR2 is SNEGSKA (reference sequence). CDR3 bases: TGCAGTGCTAGAGCCCCTTACCTAAGATATATCCAGTACTTC. Translated: CSARAPYLRYIQYF.

The chain links TRBV2 to TRBJ1-3; maybe TRBD1 (5 bases). The CDR3 is 14 amino acids. V lost 7 bases and J 0 bases, leaving 10 bases between the germline ends. Germline assignment: CDR1 SNHLY and CDR2 FYNNEI. The CDR3 spells CASNEGHSGNTIYF. In DNA, the CDR3 is TGTGCCAGCAATGAGGGGCACTCTGGAAACACCATATATTTT.

This clonotype was seen repeatedly, ten times or more. The J gene is TRBJ1-2, the V gene TRBV20-1; the D gene is possibly TRBD1 (5 bases). V dropped 8 bases and J dropped 2 bases, with 9 bases sitting between them. Germline V gene sequence: CDR1 DFQATT, CDR2 SNEGSKA (reference sequence). This CDR3 contains 11 residues. DNA for the CDR3: TGCAGTCGGGGGACGAACTATGGCTACACCTTC. The encoded protein is CSRGTNYGYTF.

This clonotype was observed at least ten times. V gene TRBV28 combines with J gene TRBJ1-1; D not certain. The CDR3 runs to 12 residues. Trimming pared 2 bases from V and 5 bases from J, leaving 6 bases between. Looked up from germline, CDR1 is MDHEN and CDR2 is SYDVKM. CDR3: CASSLLGTEAFF. In nucleotides, the CDR3 is TGTGCCAGCAGTTTACTTGGAACTGAAGCTTTCTTT. Variable domain in full (rest from reference TRBV28 and TRBJ1-1): DVKVTQSSRYLVKRTGEKVFLECVQDMDHENMFWYRQDPGLGLRLIYFSYDVKMKEKGDIPEGYSVSREKKERFSLILESASTNQTSMYLCASSLLGTEAFFGQGTRLTVV.

This clonotype occurred many times. The chain recombines TRBV29-1 with TRBJ1-2, with TRBD1 identical over 8 bases. Germline V gene sequence: CDR1 SQVTM, CDR2 ANQGSEA. V gave up 4 bases and J gave up 2 bases; unmatched junction bases: 3. CDR3 length: 13 amino acids. The CDR3 coding sequence is TGCAGCGTTGTCGACAGGGGAAACTATGGCTACACCTTC. Amino acid sequence: CSVVDRGNYGYTF.

The V call is TRBV21-1, the J call TRBJ2-1. TRBV21-1 is assigned pseudogene status. The CDR3 extends over 14 amino acids. CDR3 protein: CASSSSASYNEQFF. The DNA of the CDR3 is TGTGCCAGCAGTAGTAGCGCTTCCTACAATGAGCAGTTCTTC.

This rearrangement joins TRBV20-1 to TRBJ2-7; 8 bases map to TRBD2. CDR1 and CDR2 (germline): DFQATT, SNEGSKA (reference sequence). The CDR3 is made up of 13 amino acids. The V and J ends lost 6 bases and 2 bases, in that order; junction bases with no gene match: 6. In DNA form, the CDR3 reads TGCAGTGCGCCGGGAGGGCCGCCCTACGAGCAGTACTTC. Translated: CSAPGGPPYEQYF.

This clonotype has a count of ten or more. The J gene is TRBJ2-3, the V gene TRBV20-1; TRBD2 agrees at 8 bases. Trimming cost V 4 bases and J 0 bases; bases outside gene matches: 9. Per germline, CDR1 DFQATT and CDR2 SNEGSKA (reference sequence). CDR3 length: 16 amino acids. The DNA of the CDR3 is TGCAGTGCTAACGCGGGAGGTCAAACGAGCACAGATACGCAGTATTTT. Its protein is CSANAGGQTSTDTQYF.

In this sample, this clonotype turned up many times. The chain employs TRBV11-2 and TRBJ1-3; maybe TRBD1 (6 bases). The CDR3 loop spans 15 amino acids. V was shortened by 4 bases and J by 4 bases, with 14 bases between the two germline ends. Germline values: CDR1 SGHAT, CDR2 FQNNGV. The CDR3 sequence is CASSSLRDRGNTIYF. The CDR3 nucleotides are TGTGCCAGCAGCTCCCTCCGTGACAGGGGAAACACCATATATTTT.

This clonotype has a count of ten or more. The chain couples TRBV6-1 to TRBJ1-3, with unresolved D. The V and J ends lost 2 bases and 4 bases respectively, with 12 bases between them. The CDR3 is 15 residues long. Germline V gene lookup returns CDR1 MNHNS and CDR2 SASEGT. DNA of the CDR3: TGTGCCAGCAGTGAACAAGGCCAAAAGGGAAACACCATATATTTT. It is translated as CASSEQGQKGNTIYF.

The chain carries TRBV2 and TRBJ2-1, with a weak D call TRBD1 (5 bases). Germline lookup yields CDR1 SNHLY and CDR2 FYNNEI. Trimming took 4 bases from V and 2 from J, leaving 12 bases between them. CDR3 length equals 15 residues. This CDR3 reads CASSAAGYAYNEQFF. CDR3 nucleotides: TGTGCCAGCAGTGCTGCAGGGTATGCCTACAATGAGCAGTTCTTC.

This clonotype was recorded many times. This chain connects TRBV5-1 to TRBJ1-1; D call uncertain. Trimming removed 2 bases from V and 1 base from J, with 12 bases in between. Germline V gene lookup returns CDR1 SGHRS and CDR2 YFSETQ. CDR3 size: 15 residues. The CDR3 here is CASSLKSPKNTEAFF. The CDR3 nucleotides read TGCGCCAGCAGCTTAAAGTCCCCCAAGAACACTGAAGCTTTCTTT. Supplemented by reference TRBV5-1 and TRBJ1-1, the full variable domain reads KAGVTQTPRYLIKTRGQQVTLSCSPISGHRSVSWYQQTPGQGLQFLFEYFSETQRNKGNFPGRFSGRQFSNSRSEMNVSTLELGDSALYLCASSLKSPKNTEAFFGQGTRLTVV.

This sequence joins TRBV5-1 and TRBJ1-6; no definite D call. With 0 bases removed from V and 3 bases from J, the gap between germline ends came to 13 bases. Per the germline V gene, CDR1 is SGHRS and CDR2 is YFSETQ. The CDR3 length is 17 residues. The CDR3 DNA reads as TGCGCCAGCAGCTTGGCACAGTCCGGGGACTATAATTCACCCCTCCACTTT. This codes for CASSLAQSGDYNSPLHF. The full variable domain, its missing parts supplied by reference TRBV5-1 and TRBJ1-6, is KAGVTQTPRYLIKTRGQQVTLSCSPISGHRSVSWYQQTPGQGLQFLFEYFSETQRNKGNFPGRFSGRQFSNSRSEMNVSTLELGDSALYLCASSLAQSGDYNSPLHFGNGTRLTVT.

The genes are TRBV12-3 or TRBV12-4 and TRBJ2-1, with a weak D call TRBD2 (6 bases). The CDR3 contains 15 residues. Trimming took 1 base from V and 5 from J, leaving 12 bases between them. The DNA of the CDR3 is TGTGCCAGCAGTTTAGTTAGCGGTCTAAACAATGAGCAGTTCTTC. It is translated as CASSLVSGLNNEQFF.

This clonotype was observed at least ten times. This chain joins TRBV28 and TRBJ2-7; 9 bases agree with TRBD2. The CDR3 sequence is 15 residues long. The junction had 10 bases not matched to a gene; V was cut back by 5 bases and J by 5 bases. Germline CDR1 is MDHEN and CDR2 is SYDVKM. CDR3 in amino acids: CASSNPGLAPHEQYF. The CDR3 DNA reads TGTGCCAGCAGTAACCCGGGACTAGCCCCCCACGAGCAGTACTTC.

In this sample, this clonotype turned up a few times. The gene calls are TRBV5-7 and TRBJ2-7, with D perhaps TRBD2 (5 bases). TRBV5-7 belongs to the ORF category, with a function that is uncertain. This CDR3 is 16 amino acids long. V was trimmed by 6 bases and J by 2 bases, leaving 21 bases between them. The chain's CDR3 is CASIRKGLKTTYEQYF. The CDR3 bases are TGTGCCAGCATCCGTAAAGGACTCAAGACAACCTACGAGCAGTACTTC.

This chain joins TRBV24-1 and TRBJ1-2; 10 bases align to TRBD1. The ends lost 7 bases at V and 5 bases at J; junction bases unmatched: 3. CDR1 and CDR2 from the germline V gene are KGHDR and SFDVKD. This CDR3 is built from 13 residues. The CDR3 sequence is CATSPDRGYGYTF. CDR3 coding DNA: TGTGCCACCAGCCCGGACAGGGGGTATGGCTACACCTTC.

This clonotype was detected ten times or more. The chain has TRBV28 and TRBJ2-7; no reliable D call. Germline CDR1 MDHEN, CDR2 SYDVKM. The CDR3 is 14 amino acids. With 7 bases removed from V and 6 bases from J, the gap between germline ends came to 19 bases. CDR3 in amino acids: CASTLRVPTREQYF. CDR3 bases: TGTGCCAGCACCCTTAGAGTTCCTACCCGCGAGCAGTACTTC. Full variable domain (rest looked up from reference TRBV28 and TRBJ2-7): DVKVTQSSRYLVKRTGEKVFLECVQDMDHENMFWYRQDPGLGLRLIYFSYDVKMKEKGDIPEGYSVSREKKERFSLILESASTNQTSMYLCASTLRVPTREQYFGPGTRLTVT.

The chain is built from TRBV27 and TRBJ2-1; no firm D call. The germline V gene has CDR1 MNHEY and CDR2 SMNVEV (reference sequence). The CDR3 loop spans 13 amino acids. V shed 6 bases and J shed 7 bases, with 13 bases lying between them. CDR3 residues: CASSRDEWNEQFF. The CDR3 DNA follows: TGTGCCAGCAGCCGAGACGAATGGAATGAGCAGTTCTTC.

Many counts were recorded for this clonotype. The rearrangement links TRBV20-1 to TRBJ2-2; no definite D call. Germline V gives CDR1 DFQATT, CDR2 SNEGSKA (reference sequence). The germline V and J ends were trimmed by 0 bases and 1 base, with 6 bases remaining between them. The length of the CDR3 is 14 residues. The CDR3 DNA sequence: TGCAGTGCTAGAGATTCTTGGAACACCGGGGAGCTGTTTTTT. It codes for CSARDSWNTGELFF.

This clonotype came up a few times. The CDR3 DNA sequence: TGTGCCAGCAGCCAAGATCCACTAGCGGGAGGAACCGGGGAGCTGTTTTTT. Amino acid sequence: CASSQDPLAGGTGELFF. This chain links TRBV4-2 with TRBJ2-2; 12 bases map to TRBD2. Germline V gene sequence: CDR1 LGHNA, CDR2 YNFKEQ. The CDR3 is 17 amino acids. V lost 0 bases, J lost 5 bases, and 4 bases stayed unmatched.

This clonotype occurred a few times. The chain couples TRBV5-1 to TRBJ2-7; 8 bases align to TRBD2. V shed 4 bases and J 4 bases; nucleotides not matched to a gene: 7. Germline CDR1 and CDR2: SGHRS and YFSETQ. The CDR3 is 14 amino acids. CDR3: CASSPGGVKYEQYF. In nucleotides, the CDR3 is TGCGCCAGCAGCCCGGGAGGGGTTAAGTACGAGCAGTACTTC.

V gene TRBV10-3 combines with J gene TRBJ2-7; D is possibly TRBD2 (7 bases). The CDR3 is 16 amino acids. The V and J ends lost 0 bases and 6 bases respectively, with 18 bases between them. CDR1 ENHRY and CDR2 SYGVKD come from the germline V gene. The CDR3 loop is CAISESRGEAGAEQYF. CDR3 bases: TGTGCCATCAGTGAGTCCAGGGGCGAGGCGGGAGCCGAGCAGTACTTC.

In its sample, this clonotype was seen many times. The rearrangement uses TRBV5-1 and TRBJ2-3, with a possible D match to TRBD2 (5 bases). Germline loops: CDR1 SGHRS, CDR2 YFSETQ. This CDR3 comprises 14 residues. Trimming took off 0 bases at V and 4 bases at J, with 9 bases between the two ends. The CDR3 region is CASSLERAPDTQYF. CDR3 coding DNA: TGCGCCAGCAGCTTGGAGAGGGCCCCAGATACGCAGTATTTT.

This clonotype has more than one count but fewer than ten. The chain carries TRBV28 and TRBJ1-2; maybe TRBD1 (5 bases). The length of the CDR3 is 14 residues. Per germline, CDR1 MDHEN and CDR2 SYDVKM. V was pared by 6 bases and J by 8 bases, with 19 bases between. The CDR3 sequence: CASSPGTPGGGYTF. CDR3 sequence (DNA): TGTGCCAGCAGCCCTGGGACTCCGGGAGGGGGCTACACCTTC.

The table lists this clonotype with many counts. J is TRBJ1-5 and V is TRBV20-1; unclear D gene. Trimming took 2 bases from V and 11 from J, leaving 10 bases between them. Per germline, CDR1 DFQATT and CDR2 SNEGSKA (reference sequence). The CDR3 covers 11 residues. The CDR3 protein is CSARSLGSQHF. In nucleotides, the CDR3 is TGCAGTGCTAGATCACTCGGGTCCCAGCATTTT.

This clonotype was observed many times. The rearrangement joins TRBV12-3 or TRBV12-4 to TRBJ1-2; TRBD1 is a possible D gene (6 bases). This CDR3 region has 15 residues. Trimming pared 0 bases from V and 3 bases from J, leaving 11 bases between. This CDR3 is CASSLALEGDYGYTF. The CDR3 coding sequence is TGTGCCAGCAGTTTAGCGCTCGAGGGGGACTATGGCTACACCTTC.

This clonotype was seen only a few times. The genes are TRBV6-4 and TRBJ2-3; no reliable D call. The V end lost 2 bases, the J end lost 0 bases, and 9 bases lay between the germline ends. This CDR3 contains 15 residues. The germline V gene has CDR1 MRHNA and CDR2 SNTAGT. CDR3 sequence reads: CASSDEAWSTDTQYF. The CDR3 nucleotides read TGTGCCAGCAGTGACGAGGCATGGAGCACAGATACGCAGTATTTT.

This clonotype has a handful of counts. The chain has TRBV28 and TRBJ1-1, with unresolved D. Germline CDR1 reads MDHEN; CDR2 reads SYDVKM. The CDR3 covers 19 residues. Trimming cost V 3 bases and J 2 bases, with 25 bases left between them. CDR3 in DNA: TGTGCCAGCAGTTTTGGGTTAGGTAGAGAGATAACGGACAACACTGAAGCTTTCTTT. Its protein is CASSFGLGREITDNTEAFF.